A single sample gave rise to the 29 T cell receptor beta chains below, sequenced in a study of cytomegalovirus exposure and HLA in healthy donors. Amplification used 60 Vbeta primers and 13 Jbeta primers. Generated by immunoSEQ multiplex PCR, the TCRdb table keeps only in-frame clones and is missing some. This sample has about 100,000 clones, with around 79% found just once. Sequencing input: PBMCs. The receptors originated from a woman aged 40 to 49 in good health and CMV-seronegative.

The chain recombines TRBV6-4 with TRBJ1-2; TRBD1 might be the D (5 bases). CDR3 length equals 14 residues. V lost 3 bases and J lost 4, with 12 bases in between. The germline V gene has CDR1 MRHNA and CDR2 SNTAGT. The CDR3 DNA follows: TGTGCCAGCAGTGAAAGTCAGGGAGGCTATGGCTACACCTTC. This sequence encodes CASSESQGGYGYTF.

The chain links TRBV30 to TRBJ2-1; TRBD1 aligns across 9 bases. Per germline, CDR1 GTSNPN and CDR2 SVGIG (reference sequence). Germline trimming cut 3 bases from V and 14 bases from J; bases unmatched to any gene: 8. The CDR3 is made up of 12 amino acids. In DNA form, the CDR3 reads TGTGCCTGGAGCCCAGGGGGGGACAGGGAGTTCTTC. Amino acids: CAWSPGGDREFF.

In its sample, this clone was seen a few times. V gene TRBV10-1 combines with J gene TRBJ2-7, with 9 bases lining up with TRBD1. The CDR3 length is 13 residues. Germline loops: CDR1 WNHNN, CDR2 SYGVQD (reference sequence). Germline trimming cut 8 bases from V and 3 bases from J; bases unmatched to any gene: 5. The chain's CDR3 is CASGPGQGYEQYF. DNA for the CDR3: TGCGCCAGCGGACCGGGACAGGGCTACGAGCAGTACTTC.

The V call is TRBV5-4, the J call TRBJ1-2; the match to TRBD1 covers 7 bases. CDR3 length: 11 amino acids. V lost 6 bases to trimming and J lost 7 bases; unmatched junction nucleotides: 3. CDR1 is SGHNT and CDR2 is YYREEE in the germline V gene (reference sequence). The DNA of the CDR3 is TGTGCCAGCAAAGGGGGCGGTGGCTACACCTTC. It encodes CASKGGGGYTF.

Only one count was recorded for this clone. This rearrangement joins TRBV7-9 to TRBJ2-2; D may be TRBD2 (6 bases). The CDR3 runs to 16 residues. Trimming took off 2 bases at V and 5 bases at J, with 15 bases between the two ends. Germline V gene sequence: CDR1 SEHNR, CDR2 FQNEAQ (reference sequence). CDR3 coding DNA: TGTGCCAGCAGCTTAATCGGGAGAGCTAATACCGGGGAGCTGTTTTTT. Translated, it gives CASSLIGRANTGELFF.

This clone was recorded only once. The CDR3 DNA reads as TGTGCCAGCAGCATGGGGACAGCCGAGCAGTACTTC. Protein sequence: CASSMGTAEQYF. This chain uses TRBV7-8 with TRBJ2-5, with 7 nucleotides matching TRBD1. The J call may not be correct, given that the DNA end is closer to TRBJ2-7. The germline V gene has CDR1 SGHVS and CDR2 FQNEAQ. This CDR3 has 12 amino acids.

This clone was seen once. The chain recombines TRBV10-2 with TRBJ1-1; tentatively, D is TRBD1 (6 bases). CDR1 WSHSY and CDR2 SAAADI come from the germline V gene. V shed 5 bases and J shed 4 bases, with 11 bases lying between them. This CDR3 has 13 amino acids. The CDR3 region is CASSPQGLTEAFF. For the CDR3, the DNA is TGCGCCAGCAGTCCCCAGGGGCTCACTGAAGCTTTCTTT.

CDR3 bases: TGTGCCAGCAGCTTGAGATTGTACTCCAATGAGCAGTTCTTC. This gives the protein CASSLRLYSNEQFF. V usage is TRBV5-6 and J usage is TRBJ2-1, with D unclear. From germline, CDR1 is SGHDT and CDR2 YYEEEE. Trimming shortened V by 1 base and J by 6 bases, and 11 bases separated the two germline ends. This CDR3 is built from 14 residues.

The V gene is TRBV19, the J gene TRBJ2-5; no clear D. The J call may be wrong; the DNA end is better matched by TRBJ2-7. The CDR3 contains 12 residues. Germline V lookup: CDR1 LNHDA, CDR2 SQIVND (reference sequence). The chain's CDR3 is CASSNRAYEQYF. CDR3 DNA: TGTGCCAGTAGCAACAGAGCCTACGAGCAGTACTTC.

The chain combines TRBV7-2 with TRBJ1-2; possible D gene TRBD1, 5 bases. Germline-derived CDR1 and CDR2 are SGHTA and FQGNSA. The CDR3 spans 14 residues. Trimming stripped 4 bases from V and 9 bases from J, with 18 bases between. In DNA form, the CDR3 reads TGTGCCAGCAGCTCCGACAGCGTAACTATGCGCTACACCTTC. Amino acids: CASSSDSVTMRYTF.

The CDR3 loop is CASSFMEGGSYEQYF. The CDR3 nucleotides read TGTGCCAGCAGTTTCATGGAGGGAGGATCCTACGAGCAGTACTTC. The chain is built from TRBV28 and TRBJ2-7; tentative D call: TRBD2 (6 bases). The germline V gene has CDR1 MDHEN and CDR2 SYDVKM. Trimming pared 3 bases from V and 1 base from J, leaving 13 bases between. The CDR3 totals 15 residues.

The J gene is TRBJ1-1, the V gene TRBV6-5; perhaps TRBD1 as D (6 bases). Trimming stripped 2 bases from V and 10 bases from J, with 20 bases between. The germline CDR1 and CDR2 sequences are MNHEY and SVGAGI. The CDR3 is 15 residues long. CDR3 sequence: CASSYTGLGSKGAFF. The CDR3 DNA is TGTGCCAGCAGTTACACAGGGCTAGGGAGTAAGGGAGCTTTCTTT.

This clone was recorded a few times. The chain combines TRBV7-2 with TRBJ2-7; maybe TRBD1 (5 bases). The CDR3 is 14 amino acids. Germline V gene data show CDR1 as SGHTA and CDR2 as FQGNSA. Trimming took 3 bases from V and 3 from J, leaving 12 bases between them. The CDR3 DNA is TGTGCCAGCAGCTTGGACACCCTCTACTACGAGCAGTACTTC. It specifies CASSLDTLYYEQYF.

The chain has TRBV9 and TRBJ1-1; 7 nucleotides align to TRBD1. CDR3 length equals 17 residues. The trim removed 0 bases at V and 3 bases at J, leaving 11 bases unmatched. Germline-derived CDR1 and CDR2 are SGDLS and YYNGEE. The CDR3 loop is CASSVGPEQGRDTEAFF. The CDR3 region has the DNA TGTGCCAGCAGCGTAGGTCCTGAACAGGGGCGGGACACTGAAGCTTTCTTT.

A single count supports this clone. V and J are TRBV25-1 and TRBJ2-5; TRBD1 matches at 7 bases. The J call may be wrong; the DNA end is better matched by TRBJ2-7. Germline V lookup: CDR1 MGHDK, CDR2 SYGVNS. This CDR3 is built from 16 residues. In DNA form, the CDR3 reads TGTGCCAGCAGCCCCCCCTACGGGACAGCAACCTACGAGCAGTACTTC. Protein sequence: CASSPPYGTATYEQYF.

This chain uses TRBV18 with TRBJ2-1, with 10 bases fitting TRBD1. The J segment lost 8 bases and the V segment lost 3 bases, leaving 10 bases of the junction unmatched. The CDR3 sequence is 16 residues long. Germline loops: CDR1 KGHSH, CDR2 LQKENI. CDR3 protein: CASSPSGTGAGDEQFF. The DNA of the CDR3 is TGTGCCAGCTCACCGTCCGGGACAGGGGCCGGCGATGAGCAGTTCTTC.

The V gene is TRBV7-9, the J gene TRBJ1-2; D gene ambiguous. The V end was cut by 4 bases, the J end by 3 bases, with 15 bases between. Germline V gene sequence: CDR1 SEHNR, CDR2 FQNEAQ (reference sequence). There are 15 residues in the CDR3. CDR3 amino acids: CASSSNSKRHYGYTF. CDR3 nucleotides: TGTGCCAGCAGCTCAAATTCGAAGCGCCACTATGGCTACACCTTC.

In this sample, this clone turned up a few times. J is TRBJ2-1 and V is TRBV7-2; the D gene is possibly TRBD2 (5 bases). The CDR3 totals 14 residues. The germline V gene encodes CDR1 SGHTA and CDR2 FQGNSA. V was trimmed by 4 bases and J by 8 bases, leaving 15 bases between them. For the CDR3, the DNA is TGTGCCAGCAGCTCTGGGCCGGGGAGAGATGAGCAGTTCTTC. It yields the protein CASSSGPGRDEQFF.

The V call is TRBV28, the J call TRBJ2-1, with 8 nucleotides matching TRBD2. Germline V gene sequence: CDR1 MDHEN, CDR2 SYDVKM. The CDR3 contains 14 residues. Trimming took 3 bases from V and 3 from J; bases not matched to a gene: 1. CDR3 sequence: CASSFAGGYNEQFF. The CDR3 coding sequence is TGTGCCAGCAGTTTTGCGGGAGGCTACAATGAGCAGTTCTTC.

This chain joins TRBV5-4 and TRBJ1-1, with D perhaps matching TRBD1 (5 bases). With 0 bases removed from V and 8 bases from J, the gap between germline ends came to 14 bases. Germline V lookup: CDR1 SGHNT, CDR2 YYREEE (reference sequence). There are 14 residues in the CDR3. As DNA, the CDR3 is TGTGCCAGCAGCTTGGAGGAGCTGACAGTAGAAGCTTTCTTT. Its translation: CASSLEELTVEAFF.

The CDR3 sequence: CATSRGGRGAYNEQFF. The CDR3 coding sequence is TGTGCCACCAGCAGAGGGGGCAGGGGGGCCTACAATGAGCAGTTCTTC. The chain couples TRBV15 to TRBJ2-1; possible D gene TRBD1, 7 bases. Germline loops: CDR1 LNHNV, CDR2 YYDKDF (reference sequence). V dropped 1 base and J dropped 2 bases, with 12 bases sitting between them. The CDR3 is made up of 16 amino acids.

This clone has a handful of counts. V is TRBV30 and J is TRBJ1-4; tentative D call: TRBD1 (5 bases). This CDR3 has 14 residues. CDR1 GTSNPN and CDR2 SVGIG come from the germline V gene (reference sequence). V lost 2 bases and J lost 3, with 10 bases in between. The CDR3 DNA is TGTGCCTGGAGTAGGACAATGGCTAATGAAAAACTGTTTTTT. Amino acids: CAWSRTMANEKLFF.

The genes are TRBV10-3 and TRBJ2-2, with 7 bases that match TRBD1. The CDR3 is 13 residues long. With V trimmed by 7 bases and J by 4 bases, 3 bases remained unmatched. Germline-derived CDR1 and CDR2 are ENHRY and SYGVKD. The DNA of the CDR3 is TGTGCCATCACCCGACAGGGCACCGGGGAGCTGTTTTTT. Protein product: CAITRQGTGELFF.

The CDR3 DNA sequence: TGCGCCAGTAAGTCCAACCGACAGGGGCCGGGGAATTCACCCCTCCACTTT. It codes for CASKSNRQGPGNSPLHF. The chain is built from TRBV10-2 and TRBJ1-6; 8 bases line up with TRBD1. The CDR3 has 17 amino acids. With V trimmed by 9 bases and J by 7 bases, 17 bases remained unmatched. Germline V gene sequence: CDR1 WSHSY, CDR2 SAAADI.

The CDR3 is CASSKDATDSYEQYF. DNA of the CDR3: TGTGCCAGCAGCAAAGACGCGACAGATAGTTACGAGCAGTACTTC. The chain uses TRBV21-1 and TRBJ2-7; the table names TRBD1, a call not compared with the DNA. TRBV21-1 is shown as a pseudogene. The CDR3 has 15 amino acids.

The rearrangement links TRBV6-5 to TRBJ1-3, with D possibly being TRBD1 (6 bases). The V gene lost 7 bases and the J gene lost 1 base, with 14 bases spanning the gap. Per germline, CDR1 MNHEY and CDR2 SVGAGI. CDR3 length equals 15 residues. CDR3 residues: CASTSPGESGNTIYF. The CDR3 coding sequence is TGTGCCAGCACCTCCCCAGGGGAATCTGGAAACACCATATATTTT.

This clone appeared once. The chain has TRBV5-4 and TRBJ2-4; 10 positions match TRBD1. The CDR3 length is 16 residues. CDR1 is SGHNT and CDR2 is YYREEE in the germline V gene (reference sequence). V trimming: 4 bases; J trimming: 2 bases; junction bases outside the gene matches: 6. CDR3 DNA: TGTGCCAGCAGCGTACGACAGGGGGCGACCAAAAACATTCAGTACTTC. Amino acid sequence: CASSVRQGATKNIQYF.

The chain employs TRBV9 and TRBJ1-3, with D hard to call. Trimming left V 2 bases short and J 4 bases short, with 13 bases between. This CDR3 spans 15 amino acids. Germline V CDR1 and CDR2: SGDLS, YYNGEE. The chain's CDR3 is CASSVEGGYGNTIYF. The DNA of the CDR3 is TGTGCCAGCAGCGTGGAGGGAGGGTACGGAAACACCATATATTTT.

The chain joins TRBV28 to TRBJ2-7; no clear D. The CDR3 totals 11 residues. In germline, CDR1 is MDHEN, CDR2 SYDVKM. With 5 bases removed from V and 4 bases from J, the gap between germline ends came to 6 bases. The CDR3 loop reads CASSVFYEQYF. CDR3 in DNA: TGTGCCAGCAGTGTCTTTTACGAGCAGTACTTC. Variable domain in full (rest from reference TRBV28 and TRBJ2-7): DVKVTQSSRYLVKRTGEKVFLECVQDMDHENMFWYRQDPGLGLRLIYFSYDVKMKEKGDIPEGYSVSREKKERFSLILESASTNQTSMYLCASSVFYEQYFGPGTRLTVT.